This passage covers 28 T cell receptor beta chains from one sample sequenced in a study of OX40 agonist ivuxolimab in advanced cancers. Clones were read by immunoSEQ multiplex PCR, and TCRdb kept only the in-frame ones, dropping some. The sample shows around 69,000 clones, around 83% of them seen only once. Sequenced material: CD4+ or CD8+ T cells sorted from blood, taken in a trial of the OX40 agonist ivuxolimab. These receptors were collected from an adult with an advanced solid tumor such as melanoma, head and neck, liver or kidney cancer.

The V and J genes are TRBV11-2 and TRBJ1-6; D is unresolved. This CDR3 has 13 amino acids. CDR1 and CDR2 from the germline V gene are SGHAT and FQNNGV. Deletions cut 2 bases from V and 10 bases from J, with 9 bases between. Here the CDR3 reads CASSLLETSPLHF. The DNA for the CDR3 is TGTGCCAGCAGCTTACTGGAGACATCACCCCTCCACTTT. The variable domain in full, completed from reference TRBV11-2 and TRBJ1-6, reads EAGVAQSPRYKIIEKRQSVAFWCNPISGHATLYWYQQILGQGPKLLIQFQNNGVVDDSQLPKDRFSAERLKGVDSTLKIQPAKLEDSAVYLCASSLLETSPLHFGNGTRLTVT.

The chain employs TRBV4-2 and TRBJ2-5; D possibly corresponds to TRBD2 (5 bases). V lost 8 bases and J 5 bases, leaving 18 bases between the germline ends. CDR1 and CDR2 from the germline V gene are LGHNA and YNFKEQ. The CDR3 loop spans 14 amino acids. The DNA for the CDR3 is TGTGCCAGCGCGGTAGGCGGAGGCGAGGAGACCCAGTACTTC. Translating gives CASAVGGGEETQYF.

V and J are TRBV30 and TRBJ2-5; 8 bases fit TRBD2. The junction had 10 bases not matched to a gene; V was cut back by 3 bases and J by 10 bases. The V gene's germline CDR1 is GTSNPN and CDR2 SVGIG (reference sequence). CDR3 length: 13 residues. The CDR3 is CAWSAGGGSGQYF. For the CDR3, the DNA is TGTGCCTGGAGCGCCGGGGGGGGGAGCGGCCAGTACTTC.

The V and J genes are TRBV28 and TRBJ2-7; 7 bases fit TRBD1. J was trimmed by 2 bases and V by 5 bases; bases with no gene match: 6. The CDR3 covers 14 residues. Germline values: CDR1 MDHEN, CDR2 SYDVKM. CDR3 nucleotides: TGTGCCAGCAGTCTCCCCGGGACAGCCTACGAGCAGTACTTC. Translation gives CASSLPGTAYEQYF.

The chain combines TRBV28 with TRBJ1-5; D uncertain. Germline V CDR1 and CDR2: MDHEN, SYDVKM. V lost 10 bases to trimming and J lost 5 bases, with 18 bases between them. The length of the CDR3 is 14 residues. This CDR3 is CATTEEPQYQPQHF. The CDR3 region has the DNA TGTGCCACCACGGAGGAGCCCCAATATCAGCCCCAGCATTTT.

The chain has TRBV11-2 and TRBJ2-7; 10 nucleotides match TRBD1. The CDR3 has 14 residues. Trimming removed 5 bases from V and 7 bases from J; junction bases left unmatched: 8. Germline values: CDR1 SGHAT, CDR2 FQNNGV. CDR3 coding DNA: TGTGCCAGCAGCGTAGGACAGGGGGACGGGGAGCAGTACTTC. This translates into CASSVGQGDGEQYF.

This chain uses TRBV9 with TRBJ1-1; 8 bases agree with TRBD1. Germline V gene lookup returns CDR1 SGDLS and CDR2 YYNGEE. The CDR3 extends over 13 amino acids. V dropped 2 bases and J dropped 7; count of bases not matched to a gene: 4. Here the CDR3 DNA reads TGTGCCAGCAGCGTGAGAGGACAGGGTGAAGCTTTCTTT. Encoded protein: CASSVRGQGEAFF. The complete variable domain, with remaining parts taken from reference TRBV9 and TRBJ1-1, reads DSGVTQTPKHLITATGQRVTLRCSPRSGDLSVYWYQQSLDQGLQFLIQYYNGEERAKGNILERFSAQQFPDLHSELNLSSLELGDSALYFCASSVRGQGEAFFGQGTRLTVV.

To note about this clone: The junction departs from the called germline gene at one end, perhaps through a read error. This CDR3 reads CASSLARPAKNIQYF. The CDR3 nucleotides read TGTGCTAGCAGCTTAGCCCGCCCAGCCAAAAACATTCAGTACTTC. V is TRBV7-7 and J is TRBJ2-4; no reliable D call. Germline lookup yields CDR1 SSHAT and CDR2 FNYEAQ (reference sequence). The CDR3 is made up of 15 amino acids.

V and J are TRBV7-2 and TRBJ2-5; D might be TRBD2 (6 bases). This CDR3 spans 15 amino acids. The V end lost 5 bases, the J end lost 3 bases, and 16 bases lay between the germline ends. Germline V gene sequence: CDR1 SGHTA, CDR2 FQGNSA. CDR3 coding DNA: TGTGCCAGCAGCCCTCAAAGCGGAGGGGAAGAGACCCAGTACTTC. Translation: CASSPQSGGEETQYF.

V usage is TRBV7-9 and J usage is TRBJ1-1; no reliable D call. Germline V gene sequence: CDR1 SEHNR, CDR2 FQNEAQ (reference sequence). V was pared by 8 bases and J by 0 bases, with 10 bases between. The CDR3 is made up of 13 amino acids. The CDR3 DNA sequence: TGTGCCAGCCGGAAGCCCGTGAACACTGAAGCTTTCTTT. Amino acid sequence: CASRKPVNTEAFF.

This clone was observed a single time. The chain joins TRBV28 to TRBJ2-1; D may be TRBD1 (6 bases). V lost 2 bases and J 3 bases, leaving 8 bases between the germline ends. Germline loops: CDR1 MDHEN, CDR2 SYDVKM. The CDR3 has 14 amino acids. CDR3: CASSLQGRYNEQFF. DNA of the CDR3: TGTGCCAGCAGTTTACAGGGGCGCTACAATGAGCAGTTCTTC.

This clone came up once. The chain carries TRBV14 and TRBJ2-6; D is uncertain. Trimming pared 4 bases from V and 2 bases from J, leaving 9 bases between. The CDR3 runs to 15 residues. Germline V gives CDR1 SGHDN, CDR2 FVKESK. For the CDR3, the DNA is TGTGCCAGCAGCCTTTTGGGTGCTGGGGCCAACGTCCTGACTTTC. Translating gives CASSLLGAGANVLTF. Full variable domain (outside the CDR3, taken from reference TRBV14 and TRBJ2-6): EAGVTQFPSHSVIEKGQTVTLRCDPISGHDNLYWYRRVMGKEIKFLLHFVKESKQDESGMPNNRFLAERTGGTYSTLKVQPAELEDSGVYFCASSLLGAGANVLTFGAGSRLTVL.

The chain couples TRBV7-9 to TRBJ2-7; D is ambiguous. This CDR3 comprises 16 residues. The V end lost 5 bases, the J end lost 4 bases, and 21 bases lay between the germline ends. CDR1 is SEHNR, CDR2 FQNEAQ, per germline (reference sequence). The CDR3 loop reads CASSPNPPRSRYEQYF. CDR3 nucleotides: TGTGCCAGCAGCCCAAACCCTCCTAGATCAAGGTACGAGCAGTACTTC.

The gene calls are TRBV5-1 and TRBJ2-7; D gene ambiguous. V dropped 1 base and J dropped 5 bases, with 13 bases sitting between them. Germline assignment: CDR1 SGHRS and CDR2 YFSETQ. This CDR3 region has 14 residues. The CDR3 region is CASSLNQESNEQYF. The DNA of the CDR3 is TGCGCCAGCAGCTTGAATCAGGAAAGTAACGAGCAGTACTTC.

This chain joins TRBV11-1 and TRBJ2-7, with 7 nucleotides matching TRBD2. CDR3 length equals 17 residues. V dropped 5 bases and J dropped 0; count of bases not matched to a gene: 13. The germline gives CDR1 SGHAT, CDR2 FQDESV (reference sequence). The CDR3: CASSPNVPGGSSYEQYF. CDR3 in DNA: TGTGCCAGCAGCCCAAATGTTCCGGGGGGAAGCTCCTACGAGCAGTACTTC.

This chain connects TRBV5-4 to TRBJ2-1, with 7 bases identical to TRBD2. The CDR3 loop spans 15 amino acids. Germline CDR1 and CDR2: SGHNT and YYREEE (reference sequence). Losses at the gene ends were 0 bases for V and 7 bases for J; bases not matched to a gene: 7. CDR3 sequence (DNA): TGTGCCAGCAGCTTGGGGGCTTCGGGGGGAAATGAGCAGTTCTTC. Protein product: CASSLGASGGNEQFF. The whole variable domain, filled in from reference TRBV5-4 and TRBJ2-1, reads ETGVTQSPTHLIKTRGQQVTLRCSSQSGHNTVSWYQQALGQGPQFIFQYYREEENGRGNFPPRFSGLQFPNYSSELNVNALELDDSALYLCASSLGASGGNEQFFGPGTRLTVL.

This rearrangement joins TRBV5-1 to TRBJ2-5; 11 nucleotides match TRBD1. CDR1 SGHRS and CDR2 YFSETQ come from the germline V gene. The V gene end was trimmed by 3 bases and the J gene end by 4 bases; junction bases not matched to a gene: 5. The CDR3 spans 15 residues. The DNA of the CDR3 is TGCGCCAGCAGCTCGCGGGACAGGGGGGCAGAGACCCAGTACTTC. Encoded protein: CASSSRDRGAETQYF.

The V and J genes are TRBV19 and TRBJ2-6, with D perhaps TRBD1 (5 bases). Trimming pared 0 bases from V and 2 bases from J, leaving 5 bases between. This CDR3 has 15 amino acids. Per germline, CDR1 LNHDA and CDR2 SQIVND (reference sequence). The chain's CDR3 is CASSIDRAGANVLTF. CDR3 DNA: TGTGCCAGTAGTATAGACAGGGCTGGGGCCAACGTCCTGACTTTC.

The chain combines TRBV18 with TRBJ1-2; weak D call: TRBD1 (5 bases). Germline V lookup: CDR1 KGHSH, CDR2 LQKENI. The V gene lost 6 bases and the J gene lost 5 bases, with 16 bases spanning the gap. The CDR3 consists of 14 residues. CDR3 nucleotides: TGTGCCAGCTCCCAAGGGGAGGGCGCTTATGGCTACACCTTC. This encodes CASSQGEGAYGYTF.

V and J are TRBV5-1 and TRBJ2-1, with 11 bases that match TRBD2. With V trimmed by 4 bases and J by 10 bases, 13 bases remained unmatched. This CDR3 contains 16 residues. Germline V gene sequence: CDR1 SGHRS, CDR2 YFSETQ. CDR3 protein: CASSRAGTSGLSEQFF. Here the CDR3 DNA reads TGCGCCAGCAGCAGAGCCGGGACTAGCGGACTGAGCGAGCAGTTCTTC.

This chain uses TRBV10-1 with TRBJ2-3; 7 positions agree with TRBD2. The V segment lost 6 bases and the J segment 0 bases; nucleotides outside the gene matches: 9. The CDR3 consists of 16 residues. The germline gives CDR1 WNHNN, CDR2 SYGVQD (reference sequence). The CDR3 loop is CASSFGTSDSTDTQYF. CDR3 DNA: TGCGCCAGCAGCTTCGGAACTAGCGACAGCACAGATACGCAGTATTTT.

The CDR3 loop is CASSPLGRGPSDEKLFF. The CDR3 bases are TGTGCCAGCAGCCCATTAGGGCGGGGACCCTCGGATGAAAAACTGTTTTTT. V usage is TRBV28 and J usage is TRBJ1-4, with D possibly being TRBD1 (5 bases). V shed 6 bases and J shed 6 bases, with 23 bases lying between them. The CDR3 is made up of 17 amino acids. Germline CDR1 and CDR2: MDHEN and SYDVKM.

The chain joins TRBV7-2 to TRBJ1-2; D not resolved. The CDR3 extends over 18 amino acids. V gave up 3 bases and J gave up 0 bases, with 20 bases separating them. Germline CDR1 is SGHTA and CDR2 is FQGNSA. The CDR3 DNA sequence: TGTGCCAGCAGCTTTATGAGAGACCCGACATACTCTAACTATGGCTACACCTTC. This encodes CASSFMRDPTYSNYGYTF. Based on the CDR3 plus reference TRBV7-2 and TRBJ1-2, the full variable domain is GAGVSQSPSNKVTEKGKDVELRCDPISGHTALYWYRQSLGQGLEFLIYFQGNSAPDKSGLPSDRFSAERTGGSVSTLTIQRTQQEDSAVYLCASSFMRDPTYSNYGYTFGSGTRLTVV.

This clone appeared a few times. V and J are TRBV18 and TRBJ1-2; D is possibly TRBD1 (6 bases). Germline CDR1 is KGHSH and CDR2 is LQKENI. The CDR3 loop spans 15 amino acids. V dropped 3 bases and J dropped 4 bases, with 15 bases sitting between them. CDR3 nucleotides: TGTGCCAGCTCACCCCGATCAGGGGACGGCTATGGCTACACCTTC. Its protein is CASSPRSGDGYGYTF.

V and J are TRBV30 and TRBJ2-4, with TRBD2 as a possible D gene (5 bases). Per germline, CDR1 GTSNPN and CDR2 SVGIG (reference sequence). The CDR3 loop spans 14 amino acids. Trimming cost V 0 bases and J 15 bases, with 21 bases left between them. The DNA of the CDR3 is TGTGCCTGGAGTGTACATGGAGGTCACGGGGATTCGTACTTC. Translated: CAWSVHGGHGDSYF. Variable domain in full (rest from reference TRBV30 and TRBJ2-4): SQTIHQWPATLVQPVGSPLSLECTVEGTSNPNLYWYRQAAGRGLQLLFYSVGIGQISSEVPQNLSASRPQDRQFILSSKKLLLSDSGFYLCAWSVHGGHGDSYFGAGTRLSVL.

The genes are TRBV28 and TRBJ2-3, with D possibly matching TRBD1 (6 bases). Germline CDR1 reads MDHEN; CDR2 reads SYDVKM. Trimming removed 6 bases at V and 2 bases at J, with 15 bases between. This CDR3 is 15 amino acids long. The CDR3 protein is CASRSDRKVTDTQYF. The CDR3 coding sequence is TGTGCCAGCAGATCGGACAGAAAAGTCACAGATACGCAGTATTTT.

The chain has TRBV19 and TRBJ2-6, with no clear D. The CDR3 is 15 residues long. Trimming left V 3 bases short and J 4 bases short, with 10 bases between. The germline V gene encodes CDR1 LNHDA and CDR2 SQIVND (reference sequence). CDR3 amino acids: CASSITGGGANVLTF. CDR3 nucleotide sequence: TGTGCCAGTAGTATCACGGGTGGCGGGGCCAACGTCCTGACTTTC.

DNA for the CDR3: TGCAGCGATCTCCCCGACAATATCGGTGGGGCCAACGTCCTGACTTTC. It is translated as CSDLPDNIGGANVLTF. This sequence joins TRBV29-1 and TRBJ2-6; D gene unclear. Germline-derived CDR1 and CDR2 are SQVTM and ANQGSEA. The CDR3 spans 16 residues. V lost 7 bases to trimming and J lost 3 bases, with 19 bases between them.